This paragraph reports one T cell receptor (beta chain). This entry comes from a study of blood T cell repertoires in COVID-19. Overall study: Some COVID-19 samples were acute and others convalescent; all came from the United States, Italy and Spain. PBMCs, B-cell-depleted T cells, or T cells provided the cDNA or gDNA that made up the material.

The length of the CDR3 is 11 residues. Trimming removed 6 bases at V and 6 bases at J, with 7 bases between. In the original workflow: Reference gene primers were amplified, and this amplification served to estimate nucleated cell counts. This table comes from immunoSEQ multiplex PCR, and its TCRdb copy is limited to in-frame clones, with some not included. Clone size and the V and J calls come from that table; the DNA yielded D and trimming. The sample gives a few hundred thousand clones, 86% of which show up once; around 1.5% is in the top ten. The receptor's source is a woman in her fifties or sixties with acute or convalescent COVID-19. The chain uses TRBV12-3 or TRBV12-4 and TRBJ2-3, with a tentative D call TRBD1 (5 bases). The sequenced sample consisted of peripheral blood. The DNA of the CDR3 is TGTGCCAGCAGGAACAGGGATACGCAGTATTTT. Protein product: CASRNRDTQYF.